Shown below are 25 T cell receptor beta chains from a single sample sequenced in a study of immune cell composition in non-small cell lung cancer (dated by TCRdb to the late 2010s). Normal lung samples came from the same patient and consisted of non-adjacent lung tissue collected as far from the tumour as possible, at a distance of at least 3 cm. Library construction relied on the immunoSEQ multiplex PCR assay. This is the immuneACCESS table as TCRdb keeps it, with only in-frame sequences that have V and J called. A part of the clones is gone; compared with another copy, unresolved V genes explain less than half, and the rest is unexplained. The sample table records over 5,000 clones; 70% to 80% of these occur just once. The ten biggest clones cover about 6% of the sample. Source material: non-adjacent lung tissue. The receptors here all came from a human donor with non-small cell lung cancer.

The rearrangement uses TRBV5-1 and TRBJ1-2, with 7 bases lining up with TRBD1. In germline, CDR1 is SGHRS, CDR2 YFSETQ. The CDR3 runs to 14 residues. V trimming: 4 bases; J trimming: 0 bases; junction bases outside the gene matches: 3. CDR3 sequence (DNA): TGCGCCAGCAGCCGGGACAGCCCTAACTATGGCTACACCTTC. It yields the protein CASSRDSPNYGYTF.

The chain links TRBV4-2 to TRBJ1-2, with D possibly matching TRBD1 (5 bases). The CDR3 length is 14 residues. V was pared by 0 bases and J by 8 bases, with 13 bases between. In germline, CDR1 is LGHNA, CDR2 YNFKEQ. As DNA, the CDR3 is TGTGCCAGCAGCCAAGAGGGGGGGACGCTCGGCTACACCTTC. It encodes CASSQEGGTLGYTF.

This CDR3 is CASSLIKRSGVWPQHF. As DNA, the CDR3 is TGTGCCAGCAGCTTGATCAAAAGAAGCGGGGTTTGGCCCCAGCATTTT. V gene TRBV5-6 combines with J gene TRBJ1-5; no clear D gene. Germline V gene data show CDR1 as SGHDT and CDR2 as YYEEEE. Between the trimmed V and J ends, which lost 1 base and 9 bases, there was a span of 20 bases. This CDR3 has 16 residues. Complete variable domain (other parts from reference TRBV5-6 and TRBJ1-5): DAGVTQSPTHLIKTRGQQVTLRCSPKSGHDTVSWYQQALGQGPQFIFQYYEEEERQRGNFPDRFSGHQFPNYSSELNVNALLLGDSALYLCASSLIKRSGVWPQHFGDGTRLSIL.

The genes are TRBV6-1 and TRBJ2-2, with D tentatively TRBD2 (5 bases). CDR1 and CDR2 from the germline V gene are MNHNS and SASEGT. V was pared by 4 bases and J by 7 bases, with 22 bases between. The CDR3 has 17 residues. CDR3 region: CASSGVATGWLGGELFF. DNA for the CDR3: TGTGCCAGCAGTGGGGTAGCGACGGGTTGGCTTGGCGGGGAGCTGTTTTTT.

The chain joins TRBV29-1 to TRBJ1-1; 7 bases map to TRBD1. Germline CDR1 reads SQVTM; CDR2 reads ANQGSEA. This CDR3 comprises 13 residues. Trimming at V came to 6 bases and at J to 1 base, leaving 5 bases not matched to a gene. CDR3 sequence reads: CSVRRGRNTEAFF. For the CDR3, the DNA is TGCAGCGTGCGCAGGGGGAGGAACACTGAAGCTTTCTTT.

The V and J genes are TRBV30 and TRBJ2-7; 8 bases align to TRBD1. The CDR3 loop spans 13 amino acids. V dropped 1 base and J dropped 3; count of bases not matched to a gene: 2. Germline V gene data show CDR1 as GTSNPN and CDR2 as SVGIG (reference sequence). CDR3 region: CAWSDGQGYEQYF. As DNA, the CDR3 is TGTGCCTGGAGTGATGGACAGGGCTACGAGCAGTACTTC. The full variable domain, in which reference TRBV30 and TRBJ2-7 provide the parts outside the CDR3, is SQTIHQWPATLVQPVGSPLSLECTVEGTSNPNLYWYRQAAGRGLQLLFYSVGIGQISSEVPQNLSASRPQDRQFILSSKKLLLSDSGFYLCAWSDGQGYEQYFGPGTRLTVT.

The V and J genes are TRBV5-1 and TRBJ2-2, with D unclear. The CDR3 length is 14 residues. V lost 0 bases and J 1 base, leaving 4 bases between the germline ends. Looked up from germline, CDR1 is SGHRS and CDR2 is YFSETQ. CDR3 loop: CASSLGLNTGELFF. Here the CDR3 DNA reads TGCGCCAGCAGCTTGGGGCTGAACACCGGGGAGCTGTTTTTT.

The chain recombines TRBV5-1 with TRBJ1-1; possibly TRBD1 for D (6 bases). The V gene lost 6 bases and the J gene lost 3 bases, with 15 bases spanning the gap. The CDR3 extends over 14 amino acids. Germline V gives CDR1 SGHRS, CDR2 YFSETQ. CDR3 bases: TGCGCCAGCACCCTGGGGGGGGCTGACACTGAAGCTTTCTTT. Amino acid sequence: CASTLGGADTEAFF. The whole variable domain, filled in from reference TRBV5-1 and TRBJ1-1, reads KAGVTQTPRYLIKTRGQQVTLSCSPISGHRSVSWYQQTPGQGLQFLFEYFSETQRNKGNFPGRFSGRQFSNSRSEMNVSTLELGDSALYLCASTLGGADTEAFFGQGTRLTVV.

V is TRBV28 and J is TRBJ2-4; 8 bases agree with TRBD1. This CDR3 is built from 17 residues. Germline V gene data show CDR1 as MDHEN and CDR2 as SYDVKM. Trimming took 5 bases from V and 0 from J; bases not matched to a gene: 9. This chain's CDR3 is CASSLPRDRLAKNIQYF. The CDR3 DNA follows: TGTGCCAGCAGTCTCCCCCGGGACAGGCTAGCCAAAAACATTCAGTACTTC.

The J gene is TRBJ2-3, the V gene TRBV19; weak D call: TRBD2 (7 bases). Trimming took 5 bases from V and 9 from J, leaving 21 bases between them. Looked up from germline, CDR1 is LNHDA and CDR2 is SQIVND (reference sequence). This CDR3 contains 15 residues. Written as DNA, the CDR3 is TGTGCCAGTAGTGCGGGAGCAGGGACATCCGACACGCAGTATTTT. Protein product: CASSAGAGTSDTQYF.

The chain couples TRBV13 to TRBJ1-2; D gene ambiguous. CDR1 and CDR2 (germline): PRHDT, FYEKMQ (reference sequence). Trimming left V 6 bases short and J 0 bases short, with 8 bases between. The CDR3 is 13 amino acids. The CDR3 DNA sequence: TGTGCCAGCAGTATTAGAGCTAACTATGGCTACACCTTC. Encoded protein: CASSIRANYGYTF.

The CDR3 reads CASSSRLAGAGNEQFF. CDR3 nucleotide sequence: TGTGCCAGCAGCTCCAGACTAGCGGGGGCCGGCAATGAGCAGTTCTTC. V gene TRBV11-2 combines with J gene TRBJ2-1; TRBD2 aligns across 12 bases. This CDR3 spans 16 amino acids. Per germline, CDR1 SGHAT and CDR2 FQNNGV. V lost 4 bases, J lost 6 bases, and 7 bases stayed unmatched.

The J gene is TRBJ2-3, the V gene TRBV28; the match to TRBD2 covers 10 bases. CDR3 length equals 13 residues. The germline V gene encodes CDR1 MDHEN and CDR2 SYDVKM. V lost 8 bases, J lost 9 bases, and 8 bases stayed unmatched. In DNA, the CDR3 is TGTGCCAGCTCCGAGGGACTAGCGCTCACGCAGTATTTT. Translation: CASSEGLALTQYF.

The V call is TRBV2, the J call TRBJ1-1; 9 bases are shared with TRBD1. Looked up from germline, CDR1 is SNHLY and CDR2 is FYNNEI. V dropped 8 bases and J dropped 1; count of bases not matched to a gene: 2. This CDR3 spans 13 amino acids. The CDR3 DNA follows: TGTGCCAGCGCGGACAGGGGGAACACTGAAGCTTTCTTT. As protein: CASADRGNTEAFF.

The chain couples TRBV5-1 to TRBJ1-2, with TRBD1 matching over 9 bases. J was trimmed by 5 bases and V by 0 bases; bases with no gene match: 11. Germline V gene lookup returns CDR1 SGHRS and CDR2 YFSETQ. This CDR3 contains 17 residues. The CDR3 sequence is CASSLATGDREVYGYTF. For the CDR3, the DNA is TGCGCCAGCAGCTTGGCCACGGGGGACAGGGAGGTTTATGGCTACACCTTC.

This chain joins TRBV15 and TRBJ1-1, with 7 bases lining up with TRBD1. The germline V gene encodes CDR1 LNHNV and CDR2 YYDKDF (reference sequence). J lost 3 bases, V lost 0 bases, and 1 base had no gene match. This CDR3 has 14 residues. The CDR3 sequence: CATSRDGTDTEAFF. CDR3 DNA sequence: TGTGCCACCAGCAGAGATGGGACAGACACTGAAGCTTTCTTT.

The chain employs TRBV10-3 and TRBJ1-3, with 8 bases fitting TRBD1. The CDR3 runs 15 residues. Germline CDR1 and CDR2: ENHRY and SYGVKD. After removal of 4 bases from V and 1 base from J, the junction contained 3 bases not matched to a gene. Here the CDR3 DNA reads TGTGCCATCAGTGGACAGGGGACGTCTGGAAACACCATATATTTT. Protein: CAISGQGTSGNTIYF.

V and J are TRBV7-2 and TRBJ1-1, with D unclear. CDR3 size: 13 residues. The V gene lost 1 base and the J gene lost 4 bases, with 7 bases spanning the gap. From germline, CDR1 is SGHTA and CDR2 FQGNSA. The CDR3 loop reads CASSLGESTEAFF. The CDR3 region has the DNA TGTGCCAGCAGCTTAGGAGAGTCCACTGAAGCTTTCTTT.

The rearrangement links TRBV10-3 to TRBJ1-6, with D uncertain. The CDR3 spans 17 residues. CDR1 and CDR2 from the germline V gene are ENHRY and SYGVKD. Trimming removed 1 base at V and 7 bases at J, with 17 bases between. The chain's CDR3 is CAISEFTYPRENSPLHF. Written as DNA, the CDR3 is TGTGCCATCAGTGAGTTCACCTACCCCCGGGAAAATTCACCCCTCCACTTT.

This clone has a single count. The rearrangement uses TRBV11-3 and TRBJ2-3; 7 nucleotides line up with TRBD2. Unmatched junction bases numbered 11, after V lost 5 bases and J lost 0 bases. The CDR3 is 17 residues long. CDR1 is SGHNT, CDR2 YENEEA, per germline. CDR3 DNA sequence: TGTGCCAGCAGCCTCGGGACTACTAGCGCAAGCACAGATACGCAGTATTTT. This codes for CASSLGTTSASTDTQYF.

This clone appeared a few times. This chain joins TRBV29-1 and TRBJ2-2, with a weak D call TRBD1 (6 bases). With 7 bases removed from V and 6 bases from J, the gap between germline ends came to 15 bases. The CDR3 extends over 13 amino acids. The germline V gene has CDR1 SQVTM and CDR2 ANQGSEA. The CDR3 reads CSARTAVAGELFF. The CDR3 DNA reads TGCAGCGCCCGGACAGCAGTAGCCGGGGAGCTGTTTTTT.

The chain combines TRBV28 with TRBJ1-5; D is perhaps TRBD1 (6 bases). CDR1 MDHEN and CDR2 SYDVKM come from the germline V gene. V lost 7 bases, J lost 6 bases, and 19 bases lay in between. This CDR3 has 15 amino acids. The DNA for the CDR3 is TGTGCCAGCACTCGGCCAACAGGGACGGCTCAGCCCCAGCATTTT. This translates into CASTRPTGTAQPQHF.

The chain links TRBV7-9 to TRBJ1-2, with 12 bases aligning to TRBD1. V dropped 5 bases and J dropped 5; count of bases not matched to a gene: 6. The CDR3 has 15 residues. Germline lookup yields CDR1 SEHNR and CDR2 FQNEAQ (reference sequence). CDR3 region: CASSPPGQGAYGYTF. As DNA, the CDR3 is TGTGCCAGCAGCCCACCGGGACAGGGGGCTTATGGCTACACCTTC.

The chain is built from TRBV9 and TRBJ1-6, with no clear D. V lost 5 bases and J lost 12, with 15 bases in between. The CDR3 length is 13 residues. Germline V gene lookup returns CDR1 SGDLS and CDR2 YYNGEE. The DNA of the CDR3 is TGTGCCAGCAGTCCGGAGGATAGACGACCCCTCCACTTT. Translating gives CASSPEDRRPLHF.

The V gene is TRBV5-4, the J gene TRBJ2-5, with TRBD2 matching over 10 bases. The V gene's germline CDR1 is SGHNT and CDR2 YYREEE (reference sequence). Unmatched junction bases numbered 8, after V lost 2 bases and J lost 7 bases. This CDR3 contains 15 residues. CDR3 sequence reads: CASSLRLAGAGTQYF. Here the CDR3 DNA reads TGTGCCAGCAGCTTACGGCTAGCGGGGGCCGGGACCCAGTACTTC.